This TCR beta chain was recovered during a study of shared clonotypes between healthy human individuals. Every contributor of samples was a Caucasian grown-up residing in Nashville, Tennessee. Partitioning of CD4+ cells yielded a CD45RA+ naive subset and a CD45RA-negative memory subset. Profiling relied on immunoSEQ multiplex PCR, and the TCRdb table lists in-frame clones only, not all of them. The profile covers about 670,000 clones, with about three quarters appearing a single time and 1.5% to 2% taken by the ten largest. The receptor comes from a woman under 40 in good health. Material: memory CD4+ T cells sorted from blood. The subset here: CD45RA-negative fraction.

CDR3 residues: CASNRGGEFADTQYF. The CDR3 DNA reads as TGTGCCAGTAATCGGGGAGGGGAATTCGCAGATACGCAGTATTTT. The chain couples TRBV19 to TRBJ2-3; 7 bases map to TRBD2. Per the germline V gene, CDR1 is LNHDA and CDR2 is SQIVND (reference sequence). This CDR3 is 15 amino acids long. With 7 bases clipped from V and 4 bases from J, the junction kept 11 bases outside the gene matches. The whole variable domain, remainder taken from reference TRBV19 and TRBJ2-3, is DGGITQSPKYLFRKEGQNVTLSCEQNLNHDAMYWYRQDPGQGLRLIYYSQIVNDFQKGDIAEGYSVSREKKESFPLTVTSAQKNPTAFYLCASNRGGEFADTQYFGPGTRLTVL.